The 20 T cell receptor beta chains given below trace back to one sample, sequenced in a study of identical twins. One entry per CDR3 protein results from TCRdb running MiXCR on the 5' RACE reads. This table holds about 480,000 distinct CDR3 sequences, approximately 15% found once. The same data also contributed to another study, on yellow fever vaccine responses in identical twins.

Sequenced sample: CD4+ T cells sorted from blood. Every receptor here comes from a woman aged 18-30 years in good health.

The J gene is TRBJ2-7, the V gene TRBV5-6; D remains ambiguous. The CDR3 loop spans 11 amino acids. With 1 base removed from V and 6 bases from J, the gap between germline ends came to 5 bases. Germline CDR1 reads SGHDT; CDR2 reads YYEEEE. The chain's CDR3 is CASSLSLEQYF. CDR3 sequence (DNA): TGTGCCAGCAGCTTGTCCCTCGAGCAGTACTTC.

This clonotype was counted many times. The rearrangement joins TRBV11-2 to TRBJ2-1; 7 nucleotides match TRBD2. In germline, CDR1 is SGHAT, CDR2 FQNNGV. The J segment lost 2 bases and the V segment lost 5 bases, leaving 9 bases of the junction unmatched. The CDR3 loop spans 16 amino acids. Here the CDR3 reads CASSGGLVSTYNEQFF. The CDR3 DNA is TGTGCCAGCAGCGGAGGACTAGTCTCGACCTACAATGAGCAGTTCTTC.

V and J are TRBV20-1 and TRBJ2-3; possible D gene TRBD1, 5 bases. Trimming removed 6 bases at V and 0 bases at J, with 16 bases between. The germline V gene encodes CDR1 DFQATT and CDR2 SNEGSKA (reference sequence). This CDR3 has 15 residues. As DNA, the CDR3 is TGCAGTGCCGTAGGGGCAGATCCCAGCACAGATACGCAGTATTTT. As protein: CSAVGADPSTDTQYF.

The V call is TRBV6-5, the J call TRBJ2-7; D unclear. Per the germline V gene, CDR1 is MNHEY and CDR2 is SVGAGI. CDR3 length: 14 amino acids. With 7 bases removed from V and 3 bases from J, the gap between germline ends came to 16 bases. CDR3: CASTSADTNYEQYF. CDR3 DNA sequence: TGTGCCAGCACTTCCGCCGATACCAACTACGAGCAGTACTTC.

This clonotype was seen a few times. The chain carries TRBV24-1 and TRBJ2-6; D call uncertain. The CDR3 loop spans 17 amino acids. V was trimmed by 3 bases and J by 2 bases, leaving 13 bases between them. Germline V CDR1 and CDR2: KGHDR, SFDVKD. The CDR3, as DNA: TGTGCCACCAGTGATCCCCGTCTGAACACTGGGGCCAACGTCCTGACTTTC. Translation gives CATSDPRLNTGANVLTF.

This clonotype was counted ten times or more. The chain links TRBV7-2 to TRBJ2-5; D possibly corresponds to TRBD2 (5 bases). V lost 1 base and J lost 7, with 7 bases in between. Germline CDR1 and CDR2: SGHTA and FQGNSA. The CDR3 consists of 12 residues. CDR3 residues: CASSLDRGTQYF. DNA for the CDR3: TGTGCCAGCAGCTTAGACCGGGGGACCCAGTACTTC.

The chain recombines TRBV12-3 or TRBV12-4 with TRBJ2-2; 8 nucleotides match TRBD2. The ends lost 7 bases at V and 3 bases at J; junction bases unmatched: 7. This CDR3 region has 15 residues. The CDR3 DNA reads TGTGCCAGCAACCCCGGGGGGGGAGACACCGGGGAGCTGTTTTTT. This encodes CASNPGGGDTGELFF.

The chain links TRBV7-6 to TRBJ2-7; 11 nucleotides line up with TRBD2. The CDR3 sequence is 15 residues long. CDR1 and CDR2 (germline): SGHVS, FNYEAQ. V trimming: 5 bases; J trimming: 3 bases; junction bases outside the gene matches: 6. The CDR3 is CASSKGLAELYEQYF. The DNA for the CDR3 is TGTGCCAGCAGCAAGGGACTAGCGGAACTCTACGAGCAGTACTTC.

This clonotype showed up many times. The J gene is TRBJ2-1, the V gene TRBV10-3; the D gene could be TRBD1 or TRBD2 (5 bases each). This CDR3 has 13 amino acids. The ends were cut back, 4 bases at V and 9 bases at J, with 13 bases in the middle. Germline V gene lookup returns CDR1 ENHRY and CDR2 SYGVKD. The CDR3 spells CAISGGGRGEQFF. The CDR3, as DNA: TGTGCCATCAGTGGCGGAGGTAGGGGTGAGCAGTTCTTC.

This chain links TRBV7-9 with TRBJ2-1; 7 bases are a match to TRBD2. Germline CDR1 reads SEHNR; CDR2 reads FQNEAQ (reference sequence). The length of the CDR3 is 15 residues. V was clipped by 2 bases and J by 6 bases; unmatched bases: 7. Here the CDR3 DNA reads TGTGCCAGCAGCTTATATGGCGGGGGAACCAATGAGCAGTTCTTC. It translates to CASSLYGGGTNEQFF.

The V gene is TRBV18, the J gene TRBJ2-1; D is perhaps TRBD1 (5 bases). V lost 3 bases to trimming and J lost 2 bases, with 14 bases between them. Germline-derived CDR1 and CDR2 are KGHSH and LQKENI. The CDR3 is 16 residues long. The CDR3 DNA follows: TGTGCCAGCTCACCGTCAGACAGACCTCCCTACAATGAGCAGTTCTTC. Translating gives CASSPSDRPPYNEQFF.

Only a few counts were recorded for this clonotype. The V and J genes are TRBV11-1 and TRBJ2-7; 9 nucleotides line up with TRBD1. Per the germline V gene, CDR1 is SGHAT and CDR2 is FQDESV (reference sequence). V lost 5 bases to trimming and J lost 4 bases; unmatched junction nucleotides: 9. The CDR3 runs 15 residues. CDR3 loop: CASSVSRDRAYEQYF. CDR3 nucleotides: TGTGCCAGCAGCGTATCCCGGGACAGGGCGTACGAGCAGTACTTC. Filled out from reference TRBV11-1 and TRBJ2-7, the complete variable domain reads EAEVAQSPRYKITEKSQAVAFWCDPISGHATLYWYRQILGQGPELLVQFQDESVVDDSQLPKDRFSAERLKGVDSTLKIQPAELGDSAMYLCASSVSRDRAYEQYFGPGTRLTVT.

This clonotype has only a few counts. The J gene is TRBJ2-2, the V gene TRBV6-5; D is ambiguous. The CDR3 length is 14 residues. Looked up from germline, CDR1 is MNHEY and CDR2 is SVGAGI. Deletions cut 4 bases from V and 5 bases from J, with 11 bases between. The CDR3 region is CASSFPGPTGELFF. For the CDR3, the DNA is TGTGCCAGCAGTTTCCCGGGCCCGACCGGGGAGCTGTTTTTT.

This clonotype was counted a few times. V usage is TRBV5-1 and J usage is TRBJ2-7, with TRBD1 identical over 8 bases. CDR3 length equals 15 residues. Germline V CDR1 and CDR2: SGHRS, YFSETQ. The ends lost 1 base at V and 2 bases at J; junction bases unmatched: 5. The CDR3 protein is CASSLTGGTAYEQYF. The CDR3 coding sequence is TGCGCCAGCAGCTTGACAGGGGGTACAGCCTACGAGCAGTACTTC.

The chain's CDR3 is CASSPGPAGNQPQHF. Written as DNA, the CDR3 is TGTGCCAGCAGTCCGGGCCCGGCGGGCAATCAGCCCCAGCATTTT. This chain connects TRBV6-1 to TRBJ1-5; D is unresolved. Germline CDR1 is MNHNS and CDR2 is SASEGT. Between the trimmed V and J ends, which lost 5 bases and 2 bases, there was a span of 13 bases. There are 15 residues in the CDR3.

This clonotype was observed a few times. The V gene is TRBV5-1, the J gene TRBJ2-3; TRBD1 agrees at 7 bases. J was trimmed by 8 bases and V by 7 bases; bases with no gene match: 10. CDR1 and CDR2 (germline): SGHRS, YFSETQ. CDR3 length equals 13 residues. This CDR3 is CASGSGQAGTQYF. In DNA, the CDR3 is TGCGCCAGCGGGTCCGGACAGGCTGGTACGCAGTATTTT.

This clonotype showed up just a few times. The chain uses TRBV12-3 or TRBV12-4 and TRBJ1-1; perhaps TRBD1 as D (5 bases). The V and J ends lost 3 bases and 1 base respectively, with 9 bases between them. The CDR3 is 14 amino acids. The CDR3 spells CASSFGGPNTEAFF. The CDR3 DNA sequence: TGTGCCAGCAGTTTCGGGGGTCCGAACACTGAAGCTTTCTTT.

The chain joins TRBV12-3 or TRBV12-4 to TRBJ2-2; 8 bases are a match to TRBD2. This CDR3 has 16 amino acids. The ends lost 5 bases at V and 1 base at J; junction bases unmatched: 6. CDR3 coding DNA: TGTGCCAGCAGTCGCCCCCTAGCGGGGAACACCGGGGAGCTGTTTTTT. This gives the protein CASSRPLAGNTGELFF.

The chain couples TRBV25-1 to TRBJ1-4; D is possibly TRBD1 (6 bases). With 8 bases removed from V and 4 bases from J, the gap between germline ends came to 14 bases. CDR3 length equals 14 residues. Germline CDR1 and CDR2: MGHDK and SYGVNS. The CDR3 region has the DNA TGTGCCAGCGGGTCAACAGGGTTTAATGAAAAACTGTTTTTT. Translating gives CASGSTGFNEKLFF.

This chain links TRBV29-1 with TRBJ1-1, with TRBD1 matching over 7 bases. Trimming took 4 bases from V and 3 from J; bases not matched to a gene: 8. Per germline, CDR1 SQVTM and CDR2 ANQGSEA. The CDR3 extends over 14 amino acids. CDR3 sequence: CSVGRGTVDTEAFF. CDR3 coding DNA: TGCAGCGTTGGTCGGGGGACAGTGGACACTGAAGCTTTCTTT.